The source of this T cell receptor (beta chain) is a study of T cell changes during pregnancy in multiple sclerosis. Clones were read by immunoSEQ multiplex PCR, and TCRdb kept only the in-frame ones, dropping some. The data show tens of thousands of clones, with 80% to 90% seen just once and 3% to 3.5% held by the top ten. V dropped 1 base and J dropped 3 bases, with 4 bases sitting between them. Germline lookup yields CDR1 GTSNPN and CDR2 SVGIG (reference sequence). The CDR3 is 11 amino acids. This material consisted of peripheral blood, taken before pregnancy. The TCR was taken from a female donor with multiple sclerosis, enrolled in a pregnancy study. The V and J genes are TRBV30 and TRBJ2-7; D is unclear. CDR3 region: CAWSGSYEQYF. DNA of the CDR3: TGTGCCTGGAGTGGCAGCTACGAGCAGTACTTC. Full variable domain (rest looked up from reference TRBV30 and TRBJ2-7): SQTIHQWPATLVQPVGSPLSLECTVEGTSNPNLYWYRQAAGRGLQLLFYSVGIGQISSEVPQNLSASRPQDRQFILSSKKLLLSDSGFYLCAWSGSYEQYFGPGTRLTVT.